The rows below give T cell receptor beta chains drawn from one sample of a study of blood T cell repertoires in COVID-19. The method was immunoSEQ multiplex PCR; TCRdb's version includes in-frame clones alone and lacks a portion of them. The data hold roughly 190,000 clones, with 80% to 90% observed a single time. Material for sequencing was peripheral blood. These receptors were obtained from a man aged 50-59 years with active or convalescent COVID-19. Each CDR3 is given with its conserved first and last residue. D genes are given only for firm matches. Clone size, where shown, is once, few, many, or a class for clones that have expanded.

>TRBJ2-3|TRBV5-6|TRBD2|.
CASSPGLVRTDTQYF
TGTGCCAGCAGCCCGGGACTAGTGCGCACAGATACGCAGTATTTT
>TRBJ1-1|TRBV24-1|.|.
CATSDPFAGGAFF
TGTGCCACCAGTGATCCTTTTGCCGGTGGAGCTTTCTTT
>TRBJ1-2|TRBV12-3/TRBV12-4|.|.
CASSPQINYGYTF
TGTGCCAGCAGTCCACAGATAAACTATGGCTACACCTTC
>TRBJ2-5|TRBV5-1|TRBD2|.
CASSWRGGGETQYF
TGCGCCAGCAGCTGGCGTGGCGGGGGTGAGACCCAGTACTTC
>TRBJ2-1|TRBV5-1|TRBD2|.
CASSSVAGSYNEQFF
TGCGCCAGCAGCTCGGTAGCGGGCTCCTACAATGAGCAGTTCTTC
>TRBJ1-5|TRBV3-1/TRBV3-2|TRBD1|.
CASSRGTDNQPQHF
TGTGCCAGCAGCCGCGGGACAGACAATCAGCCCCAGCATTTT
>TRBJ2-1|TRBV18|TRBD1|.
CASSPPTGLYEQFF
TGTGCCAGCTCACCGCCGACAGGGCTCTATGAGCAGTTCTTC
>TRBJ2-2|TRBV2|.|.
CASSDYLGTSPPGELFF
TGTGCCAGCAGTGATTACCTCGGGACTTCCCCCCCCGGGGAGCTGTTTTTT
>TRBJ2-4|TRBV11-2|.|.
CASSLRSRNIQYF
TGTGCCAGCAGCTTACGGTCGAGAAACATTCAGTACTTC
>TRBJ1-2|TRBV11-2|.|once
CASSPRQDSGGYTF
TGTGCCAGCAGCCCACGACAGGATTCGGGGGGCTACACCTTC
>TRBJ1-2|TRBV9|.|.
CASSPSIGDYGYTF
TGTGCCAGCAGCCCGTCAATAGGGGACTATGGCTACACCTTC
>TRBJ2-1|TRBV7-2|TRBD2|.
CASSLVASGSNEQFF
TGTGCCAGCAGCTTAGTTGCTAGCGGAAGTAATGAGCAGTTCTTC
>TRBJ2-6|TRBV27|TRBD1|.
CASSLDRDGANVLTF
TGTGCCAGCAGTCTCGACAGGGATGGGGCCAACGTCCTGACTTTC
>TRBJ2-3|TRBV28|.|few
CASGNGGSTDTQYF
TGTGCCAGCGGGAACGGCGGGAGCACAGATACGCAGTATTTT
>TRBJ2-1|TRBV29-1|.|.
CSVAILEEQFF
TGCAGCGTTGCCATTTTAGAGGAGCAGTTCTTC
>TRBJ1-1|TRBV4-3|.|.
CASSQDPDREAFF
TGCGCCAGCAGCCAAGACCCCGACAGGGAAGCTTTCTTT
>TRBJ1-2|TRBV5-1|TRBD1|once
CASSLGGQASAYGYTF
TGCGCCAGCAGCTTGGGAGGACAGGCGTCGGCCTATGGCTACACCTTC
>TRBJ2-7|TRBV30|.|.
CAWSVPRISYEQYF
TGTGCCTGGAGCGTCCCCAGGATCTCCTACGAGCAGTACTTC
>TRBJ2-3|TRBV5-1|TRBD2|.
CASSVNGAGEWPDTQYF
TGCGCCAGCAGCGTTAATGGAGCGGGAGAGTGGCCAGATACGCAGTATTTT
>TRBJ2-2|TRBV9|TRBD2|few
CASSVGLAGSTGELFF
TGTGCCAGCAGCGTAGGGCTAGCGGGGAGCACCGGGGAGCTGTTTTTT
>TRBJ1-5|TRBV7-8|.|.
CASSFWRGVGNQPQHF
TGTGCCAGCAGCTTTTGGAGGGGAGTCGGTAATCAGCCCCAGCATTTT
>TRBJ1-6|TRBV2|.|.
CASSEAGGDSPLHF
TGTGCCAGCAGTGAAGCTGGCGGGGATTCACCCCTCCACTTT
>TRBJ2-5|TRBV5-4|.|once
CASRGRQGGMGETQYF
TGTGCCAGCAGGGGGCGGCAGGGAGGAATGGGGGAGACCCAGTACTTC
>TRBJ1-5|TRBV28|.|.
CASTPGGQAAQPQHF
TGTGCCAGCACCCCTGGGGGACAAGCGGCTCAGCCCCAGCATTTT
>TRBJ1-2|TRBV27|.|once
CASSPRELSRGYTF
TGTGCCAGCAGTCCCCGGGAGCTGTCCCGCGGCTACACCTTC
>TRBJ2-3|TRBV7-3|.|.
CASSFGSEDTQYF
TGTGCCAGCAGCTTCGGGTCCGAAGATACGCAGTATTTT
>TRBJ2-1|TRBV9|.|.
CASSPLLALNEQFF
TGTGCCAGCAGCCCACTACTAGCTTTGAATGAGCAGTTCTTC
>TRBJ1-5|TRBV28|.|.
CASSLGGYSNQPQHF
TGTGCCAGCAGTTTGGGCGGGTATAGCAATCAGCCCCAGCATTTT
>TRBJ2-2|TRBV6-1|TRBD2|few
CASSERSGGAGELFF
TGTGCCAGCAGTGAACGTAGCGGGGGGGCCGGGGAGCTGTTTTTT
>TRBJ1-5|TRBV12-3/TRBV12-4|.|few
CASLESNQPQHF
TGTGCCAGCTTGGAGAGCAATCAGCCCCAGCATTTT